This TCR beta chain was identified in a study of OX40 agonist ivuxolimab in advanced cancers. From germline, CDR1 is SEHNR and CDR2 FQNEAQ (reference sequence). The CDR3 extends over 17 amino acids. Trimming removed 3 bases from V and 4 bases from J; junction bases left unmatched: 11. The repertoire was sequenced with immunoSEQ multiplex PCR; TCRdb's copy has only in-frame clones and lacks some. The sample has about 40,000 clones, more than 80% seen once; the top ten hold roughly 4.5%. The receptor was derived from an adult with an advanced solid tumor such as melanoma, head and neck, liver or kidney cancer. J is TRBJ2-1 and V is TRBV7-9; 8 bases align to TRBD2. This specimen consisted of CD4+ or CD8+ T cells sorted from blood, obtained in a trial of the OX40 agonist ivuxolimab. As DNA, the CDR3 is TGTGCCAGCAGCTTTCGTCGGGAGGGCCTCACTTACAATGAGCAGTTCTTC. Translating gives CASSFRREGLTYNEQFF.